The rows below give T cell receptor beta chains drawn from one sample of a study of blood T cell repertoires in COVID-19. Libraries were prepared by immunoSEQ multiplex PCR; TCRdb keeps only in-frame clonotypes and omits some of them. In the table there are about 240,000 clones, 86% of which are singletons. Sequencing used PBMCs or T cells enriched from blood (not recorded which). These receptors were taken from a woman in her forties with acute COVID-19. Both conserved end residues are part of each CDR3. Each record gives: clone size, V gene, D gene, J gene, CDR3 protein, CDR3 DNA. The D gene is left open where the match is weak. Expanded clones get a size class; other rows say once, few or many, or leave the size out.

.	TRBV10-1	.	TRBJ2-3	CASSNRADSSTDTQYF	TGCGCCAGCAGTAACAGGGCCGACTCTAGCACAGATACGCAGTATTTT
.	TRBV30	TRBD2	TRBJ2-1	CAWSGGLAGYGNEQFF	TGTGCCTGGAGTGGCGGACTAGCGGGATATGGGAATGAGCAGTTCTTC
.	TRBV27	.	TRBJ2-1	CASSLAGGSLVGNEQFF	TGTGCCAGCAGTTTAGCCGGCGGCAGCCTTGTTGGCAATGAGCAGTTCTTC
.	TRBV6-1	.	TRBJ1-4	CASSEHGGPTNEKLFF	TGTGCCAGCAGTGAACACGGCGGCCCAACTAATGAAAAACTGTTTTTT
few	TRBV5-1	.	TRBJ2-3	CASSLGPDYTDTQYF	TGCGCCAGCAGCTTGGGACCAGACTACACAGATACGCAGTATTTT
.	TRBV28	TRBD1	TRBJ2-7	CASSLPGQGYEQYF	TGTGCCAGCAGTTTACCCGGACAGGGCTACGAGCAGTACTTC
.	TRBV4-1	.	TRBJ2-4	CASSQTFPGELAKNIQYF	TGCGCCAGCAGCCAGACGTTCCCAGGGGAACTAGCCAAAAACATTCAGTACTTC
.	TRBV25-1	.	TRBJ1-1	CASSEYGLGDNTEAFF	TGTGCCAGCAGTGAATATGGCCTCGGGGATAACACTGAAGCTTTCTTT
.	TRBV29-1	TRBD2	TRBJ2-2	CSVESMGPSGRSTGELFF	TGCAGCGTTGAATCAATGGGGCCTAGCGGGAGGAGCACCGGGGAGCTGTTTTTT
.	TRBV9	TRBD2	TRBJ2-2	CASSVEISGNIGELFF	TGTGCCAGCAGCGTAGAGATTAGCGGGAATATCGGGGAGCTGTTTTTT
.	TRBV29-1	.	TRBJ2-1	CSVSGYSNEQFF	TGCAGCGTTTCAGGTTACAGCAATGAGCAGTTCTTC
.	TRBV12-3/TRBV12-4	.	TRBJ1-1	CASSLKFGHGAFF	TGTGCCAGCAGTTTAAAGTTTGGACATGGGGCTTTCTTT
.	TRBV5-6	TRBD2	TRBJ2-2	CASSLALGGTGELFF	TGTGCCAGCAGCTTGGCCCTCGGGGGGACCGGGGAGCTGTTTTTT
.	TRBV6-1	.	TRBJ2-7	CASSEMFEDSYEQYF	TGTGCCAGCAGTGAGATGTTCGAGGATTCCTACGAGCAGTACTTC
.	TRBV7-2	TRBD1	TRBJ2-7	CASSNRQGSYEQYF	TGTGCCAGCAGCAACCGACAGGGTTCTTACGAGCAGTACTTC
.	TRBV2	.	TRBJ1-1	CASTQQNTEAFF	TGTGCCAGCACTCAACAGAACACTGAAGCTTTCTTT
.	TRBV23-1	TRBD1	TRBJ2-2	CASSRDSDRGTGELFF	TGCGCCAGCAGTCGCGATTCCGACAGGGGCACCGGGGAGCTGTTTTTT
.	TRBV4-1	TRBD1	TRBJ2-7	CASRRTGEDYEQYF	TGCGCCAGCAGAAGGACAGGGGAGGATTACGAGCAGTACTTC
.	TRBV2	TRBD2	TRBJ2-5	CASRDTSGSGETQYF	TGTGCCAGCAGGGACACTAGCGGGAGCGGGGAGACCCAGTACTTC
.	TRBV18	.	TRBJ1-1	CASSSTGGEAVAFF	TGTGCCAGCTCCAGCACTGGAGGGGAGGCGGTAGCTTTCTTT
.	TRBV18	.	TRBJ2-5	CASSRASQETQYF	TGTGCCAGCTCACGAGCTTCCCAAGAGACCCAGTACTTC
.	TRBV4-1	.	TRBJ2-2	CASSQDNGLGELFF	TGCGCCAGCAGCCAAGATAATGGGCTCGGGGAGCTGTTTTTT
.	TRBV5-1	TRBD2	TRBJ2-3	CASRETSGAGTQYF	TGCGCCAGCAGGGAGACTAGCGGTGCCGGTACGCAGTATTTT
.	TRBV19	.	TRBJ1-5	CASSIQGSQPQHF	TGTGCCAGTAGTATCCAGGGCTCTCAGCCCCAGCATTTT
.	TRBV7-9	.	TRBJ1-2	CASSLETVYGYTF	TGTGCCAGCAGCTTAGAGACAGTCTATGGCTACACCTTC
.	TRBV19	TRBD2	TRBJ2-7	CASSMRVVLAGEAYEQYF	TGTGCCAGTAGTATGAGAGTGGTTCTAGCGGGAGAAGCTTACGAGCAGTACTTC
.	TRBV23-1	TRBD1	TRBJ1-4	CASSPGTGKGEKLFF	TGCGCCAGCAGTCCCGGGACAGGGAAGGGTGAAAAACTGTTTTTT
.	TRBV18	TRBD2	TRBJ2-7	CASSPPGLAGYEQYF	TGTGCCAGCTCACCGCCGGGACTAGCGGGGTACGAGCAGTACTTC
.	TRBV6-2/TRBV6-3	.	TRBJ1-1	CASSFTVTTEAFF	TGTGCCAGCAGTTTTACAGTTACCACTGAAGCTTTCTTT
.	TRBV11-2	TRBD1	TRBJ2-5	CASSSINRGLKTQYF	TGTGCCAGCAGCTCCATTAACAGGGGTTTGAAGACCCAGTACTTC